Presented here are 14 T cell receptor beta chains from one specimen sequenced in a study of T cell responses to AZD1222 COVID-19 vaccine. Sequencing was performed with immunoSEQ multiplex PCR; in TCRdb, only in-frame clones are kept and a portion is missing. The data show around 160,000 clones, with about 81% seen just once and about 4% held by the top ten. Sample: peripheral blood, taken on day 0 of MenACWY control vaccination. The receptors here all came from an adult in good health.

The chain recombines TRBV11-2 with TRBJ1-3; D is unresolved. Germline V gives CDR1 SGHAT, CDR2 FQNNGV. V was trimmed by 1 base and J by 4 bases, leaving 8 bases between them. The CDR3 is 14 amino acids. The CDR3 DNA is TGTGCCAGCAGCTTAGCGGGGATAGGAAACACCATATATTTT. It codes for CASSLAGIGNTIYF.

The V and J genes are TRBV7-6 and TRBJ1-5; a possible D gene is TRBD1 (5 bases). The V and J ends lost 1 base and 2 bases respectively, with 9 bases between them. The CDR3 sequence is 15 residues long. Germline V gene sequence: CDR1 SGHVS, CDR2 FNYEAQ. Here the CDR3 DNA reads TGTGCCAGCAGCTTAGGGGGCACTGGCAATCAGCCCCAGCATTTT. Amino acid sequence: CASSLGGTGNQPQHF.

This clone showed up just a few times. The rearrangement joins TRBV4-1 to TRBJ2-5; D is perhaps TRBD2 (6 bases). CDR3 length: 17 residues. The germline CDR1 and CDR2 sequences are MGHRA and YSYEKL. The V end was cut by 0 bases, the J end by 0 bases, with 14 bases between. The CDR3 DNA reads TGCGCCAGCAGCCAAGATAATCGGGGGACCTACCAAGAGACCCAGTACTTC. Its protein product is CASSQDNRGTYQETQYF.

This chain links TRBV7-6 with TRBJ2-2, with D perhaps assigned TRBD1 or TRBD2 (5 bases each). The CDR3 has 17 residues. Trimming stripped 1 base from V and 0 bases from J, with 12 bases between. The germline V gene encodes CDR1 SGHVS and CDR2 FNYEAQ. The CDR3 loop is CASSLGPGRTNTGELFF. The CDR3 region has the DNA TGTGCCAGCAGCTTAGGGCCGGGACGGACGAACACCGGGGAGCTGTTTTTT.

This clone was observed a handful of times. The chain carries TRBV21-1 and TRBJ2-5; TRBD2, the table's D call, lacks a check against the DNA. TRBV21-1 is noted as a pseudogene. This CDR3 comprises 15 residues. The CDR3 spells CASSKGLAMGETQYF. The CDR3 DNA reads TGTGCCAGCAGCAAAGGACTAGCGATGGGAGAGACCCAGTACTTC.

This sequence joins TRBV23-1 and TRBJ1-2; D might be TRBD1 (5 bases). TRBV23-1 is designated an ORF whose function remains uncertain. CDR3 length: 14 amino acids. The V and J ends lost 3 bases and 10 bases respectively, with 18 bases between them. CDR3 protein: CASSHSCREMDYTF. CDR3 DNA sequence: TGCGCCAGCAGTCATTCTTGCAGGGAGATGGACTACACCTTC.

CDR3 coding DNA: TGTGCCAGCAGCCTTGGACAGAGTAATCAGCCCCAGCATTTT. This translates into CASSLGQSNQPQHF. The chain is built from TRBV3-1 (or the pseudogene TRBV3-2) and TRBJ1-5; perhaps TRBD1 as D (6 bases). Between the trimmed V and J ends, which lost 4 bases and 4 bases, there was a span of 11 bases. Germline CDR1 is LGHDT and CDR2 is YNNKEL (reference sequence). The CDR3 runs to 14 residues.

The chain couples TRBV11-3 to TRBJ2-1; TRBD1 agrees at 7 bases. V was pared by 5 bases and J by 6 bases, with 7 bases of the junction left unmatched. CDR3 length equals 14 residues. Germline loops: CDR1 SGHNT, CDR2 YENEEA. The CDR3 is CASSRTRDSNEQFF. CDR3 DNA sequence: TGTGCCAGCAGCAGAACCAGGGACAGCAATGAGCAGTTCTTC.

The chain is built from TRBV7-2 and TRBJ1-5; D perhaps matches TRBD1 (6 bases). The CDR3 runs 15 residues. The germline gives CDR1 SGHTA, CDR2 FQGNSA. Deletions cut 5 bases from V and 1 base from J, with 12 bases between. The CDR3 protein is CASSATGRSNQPQHF. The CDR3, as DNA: TGTGCCAGCAGCGCTACAGGGAGAAGCAATCAGCCCCAGCATTTT.

The CDR3 DNA sequence: TGTGCCTGGAGTTCATTTTCGGGGGACAGGGGGCTTGCGAACACCGGGGAGCTGTTTTTT. Translating it yields CAWSSFSGDRGLANTGELFF. The V call is TRBV30, the J call TRBJ2-2, with 12 bases that match TRBD1. Germline CDR1 reads GTSNPN; CDR2 reads SVGIG (reference sequence). The trim removed 2 bases at V and 0 bases at J, leaving 13 bases unmatched. The CDR3 extends over 20 amino acids.

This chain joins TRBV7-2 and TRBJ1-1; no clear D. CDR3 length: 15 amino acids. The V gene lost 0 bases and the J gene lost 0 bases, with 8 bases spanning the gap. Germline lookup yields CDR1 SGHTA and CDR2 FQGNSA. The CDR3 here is CASSLAHWLNTEAFF. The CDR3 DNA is TGTGCCAGCAGCTTAGCGCATTGGTTGAACACTGAAGCTTTCTTT.

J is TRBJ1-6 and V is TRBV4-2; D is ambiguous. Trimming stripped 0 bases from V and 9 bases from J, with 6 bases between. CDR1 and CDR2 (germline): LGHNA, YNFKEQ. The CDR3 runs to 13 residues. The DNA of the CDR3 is TGTGCCAGCAGCCAAGATGGAGGTTCACCCCTCCACTTT. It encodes CASSQDGGSPLHF.

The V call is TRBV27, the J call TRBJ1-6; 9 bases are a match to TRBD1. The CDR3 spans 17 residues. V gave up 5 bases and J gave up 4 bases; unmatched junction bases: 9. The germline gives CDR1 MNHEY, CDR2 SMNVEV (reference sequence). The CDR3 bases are TGTGCCAGCAGTCCCGGGACAGGGAAAACTTATAATTCACCCCTCCACTTT. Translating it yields CASSPGTGKTYNSPLHF.

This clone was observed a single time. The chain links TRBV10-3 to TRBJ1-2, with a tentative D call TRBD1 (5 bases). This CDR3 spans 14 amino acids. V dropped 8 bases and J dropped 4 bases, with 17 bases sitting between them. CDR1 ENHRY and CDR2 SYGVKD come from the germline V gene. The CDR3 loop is CAIAQGAWGYGYTF. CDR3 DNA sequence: TGTGCCATCGCTCAGGGTGCCTGGGGCTATGGCTACACCTTC.